One and the same sample provided the 18 T cell receptor beta chains below, sequenced in a study of tumor-infiltrating lymphocytes in primary liver carcinoma. Total RNA (about 500 ng) served as template for TCR beta cDNA synthesis primed by a constant-region primer. Libraries covering TCR beta were generated through three nested multiplex PCR rounds (using a slightly modified ARM-PCR). PCR rounds one and two used TRBV1-TRBV30 forward primers with a C-beta reverse primer for approximately 10 cycles each. TCRdb redid the calling of the multiplex PCR reads with MiXCR, one entry per CDR3 protein. The sample records fewer than 400,000 distinct CDR3 sequences, over 55% being singletons. Germline DNA was extracted alongside blood RNA, which was obtained from unsorted whole blood. The sample was peripheral blood. The receptors originated from a man between 40 and 49 years old with primary liver carcinoma and hepatitis B virus infection.

This chain links TRBV11-2 with TRBJ2-4, with a weak D call TRBD1 (6 bases). Germline V CDR1 and CDR2: SGHAT, FQNNGV. The CDR3 loop spans 13 amino acids. Trimming cost V 7 bases and J 9 bases, with 16 bases left between them. CDR3 DNA: TGTGCCAGCATGTCGACAGGCTGGGGCATTCAGTACTTC. Translation: CASMSTGWGIQYF. The full variable domain, rest sourced from reference TRBV11-2 and TRBJ2-4, is EAGVAQSPRYKIIEKRQSVAFWCNPISGHATLYWYQQILGQGPKLLIQFQNNGVVDDSQLPKDRFSAERLKGVDSTLKIQPAKLEDSAVYLCASMSTGWGIQYFGAGTRLSVL.

This chain links TRBV11-2 with TRBJ2-1; D is perhaps TRBD1 (6 bases). Trimming shortened V by 3 bases and J by 9 bases, and 15 bases separated the two germline ends. The CDR3 totals 14 residues. Germline CDR1 and CDR2: SGHAT and FQNNGV. The CDR3 sequence is CASSLLQGCGEQFF. The CDR3 region has the DNA TGTGCCAGCAGCTTGCTGCAGGGGTGTGGTGAGCAGTTCTTC.

V is TRBV11-2 and J is TRBJ2-3, with TRBD2 matching over 7 bases. V dropped 4 bases and J dropped 0; count of bases not matched to a gene: 10. Germline V gene sequence: CDR1 SGHAT, CDR2 FQNNGV. The CDR3 is 17 amino acids. The CDR3 DNA follows: TGTGCCAGCAGCTCCTGGGGGGGGGGACCTAGCACAGATACGCAGTATTTT. Translating it yields CASSSWGGGPSTDTQYF. Using reference TRBV11-2 and TRBJ2-3 for the parts outside the CDR3, the full variable domain is EAGVAQSPRYKIIEKRQSVAFWCNPISGHATLYWYQQILGQGPKLLIQFQNNGVVDDSQLPKDRFSAERLKGVDSTLKIQPAKLEDSAVYLCASSSWGGGPSTDTQYFGPGTRLTVL.

This chain joins TRBV5-4 and TRBJ2-2; D might be TRBD1 (6 bases). The germline V and J ends were trimmed by 2 bases and 4 bases, with 12 bases remaining between them. This CDR3 has 15 residues. From germline, CDR1 is SGHNT and CDR2 YYREEE (reference sequence). The DNA of the CDR3 is TGTGCCAGCAGCTTCGACAGGCCTCGCACCGGGGAGCTGTTTTTT. The encoded protein is CASSFDRPRTGELFF.

On this clonotype: One base away lies a much larger clone, so this may be a sequencing read error. The rearrangement joins TRBV6-6 to TRBJ1-1; a weak D match, TRBD1 (6 bases). The V end was cut by 10 bases, the J end by 2 bases, with 17 bases between. Looked up from germline, CDR1 is MNHNY and CDR2 is SVGAGI (reference sequence). The CDR3 contains 14 residues. CDR3 in DNA: TGTGCCAACAGAGACGGACAGCTAAACACTGAAGCTTTCTTT. Translation: CANRDGQLNTEAFF.

This clonotype was observed a single time. A read error may account for a junction end that differs from germline. This chain uses TRBV6-5 with TRBJ2-7; 7 nucleotides match TRBD1. The CDR3 runs to 15 residues. Germline V lookup: CDR1 MNHEY, CDR2 SVGAGI. CDR3 residues: CASSYRTGNPYDQYF. As DNA, the CDR3 is TGTGCCAGCAGTTACCGGACAGGTAATCCCTACGATCAGTACTTC.

This clonotype showed up just once. With a much larger clone just one base away, this may be a read error. The V call is TRBV6-6, the J call TRBJ1-2; 9 nucleotides agree with TRBD1. The germline V gene encodes CDR1 MNHNY and CDR2 SVGAGI (reference sequence). The CDR3 has 14 residues. CDR3 in amino acids: CTSSDTGGGYGYTF. CDR3 nucleotides: TGTACCAGCAGTGACACAGGGGGCGGCTATGGCTACACCTTC.

On this clonotype itself: This may stem from a read error, because a much larger clone lies one nucleotide away. V is TRBV12-3 or TRBV12-4 and J is TRBJ2-1; D not resolved. V lost 7 bases and J 7 bases, leaving 14 bases between the germline ends. This CDR3 has 13 residues. In DNA, the CDR3 is TGTGCCAGCACCCCAACCCGGGCGAATGAGCAGTTCTTC. Amino acids: CASTPTRANEQFF.

In the case of this clonotype: This could be a read error, since a much larger clone is one nucleotide away. V usage is TRBV10-3 and J usage is TRBJ2-3; D uncertain. V gave up 5 bases and J gave up 4 bases, with 4 bases separating them. This CDR3 comprises 11 residues. Germline-derived CDR1 and CDR2 are ENHRY and SYGVKD. The CDR3 DNA follows: TGTGCCATCAGTAATTCAGATACGCAGTATTTT. Its translation: CAISNSDTQYF.

With regard to this clonotype: The germline gene is not matched at one end of the junction; a read error may be the cause. This chain links TRBV11-1 with TRBJ1-1, with a possible D match to TRBD1 (6 bases). Germline lookup yields CDR1 SGHAT and CDR2 FQDESV (reference sequence). The CDR3 has 15 amino acids. As DNA, the CDR3 is TGTGCCAGCAGCGTCGACCGGGACAAGAACACTGAACCTATCTTT. Translating it yields CASSVDRDKNTEPIF.

Turning to this clonotype: Given a much more abundant clone one base away, this may be a read error. The chain has TRBV6-5 and TRBJ2-4; unclear D gene. The CDR3 runs to 14 residues. Germline CDR1 reads MNHEY; CDR2 reads SVGAGI. The V and J ends lost 7 bases and 6 bases respectively, with 16 bases between them. CDR3 protein: CASIRWSELNIQYF. The CDR3 coding sequence is TGTGCCAGCATCAGATGGTCAGAACTAAACATTCAGTACTTC.

The table lists this clonotype with a few counts. The rearrangement joins TRBV12-3 or TRBV12-4 to TRBJ2-7; D not certain. V lost 1 base and J 3 bases, leaving 7 bases between the germline ends. This CDR3 is built from 13 residues. CDR3 loop: CASSLGQIYEQYF. The CDR3 DNA sequence: TGTGCCAGCAGTTTAGGGCAAATCTACGAGCAGTACTTC.

As for this clonotype: A much larger clone differs by one base, so this may be a read error. Since no conserved phenylalanine or tryptophan closes the CDR3, a read error is the likely cause. This chain joins TRBV4-1 and TRBJ2-7, with a weak D call TRBD1 (5 bases). Germline assignment: CDR1 MGHRA and CDR2 YSYEKL. The CDR3 sequence is 14 residues long. Trimming shortened V by 1 base and J by 1 base, and 8 bases separated the two germline ends. The CDR3 is CASSQAPGSYEQYI. The CDR3 DNA is TGCGCCAGCAGCCAAGCCCCAGGGTCCTACGAGCAGTACATC.

This chain links TRBV5-1 with TRBJ1-1, with D possibly matching TRBD1 (5 bases). Trimming stripped 4 bases from V and 7 bases from J, with 17 bases between. This CDR3 has 14 amino acids. Germline assignment: CDR1 SGHRS and CDR2 YFSETQ. The CDR3 DNA reads as TGCGCCAGCAGCCCGCGGGGGGGGGACGGTGAAGCTTTCTTT. Amino acids: CASSPRGGDGEAFF.

A remark on this clonotype: This clone may be a read error of a much larger clone one base away. The CDR3 loop is CAGSFLAAGELFF. DNA of the CDR3: TGTGCCGGCAGTTTTCTCGCCGCCGGGGAGCTGTTTTTT. The V and J genes are TRBV12-3 or TRBV12-4 and TRBJ2-2; the D is unclear. CDR3 size: 13 residues.

The rearrangement links TRBV5-1 to TRBJ2-2; no clear D. V gave up 3 bases and J gave up 3 bases, with 6 bases separating them. The germline V gene has CDR1 SGHRS and CDR2 YFSETQ. This CDR3 contains 13 residues. The CDR3: CASSSDYTGELFF. In DNA form, the CDR3 reads TGCGCCAGCAGCTCCGACTACACCGGGGAGCTGTTTTTT.

This clonotype has ten or more counts. The V and J genes are TRBV6-2 or TRBV6-3 and TRBJ2-5, with D uncertain. Germline-derived CDR1 and CDR2 are MNHEY and SVGEGT. The CDR3 contains 15 residues. The V end was cut by 7 bases, the J end by 2 bases, with 17 bases between. The CDR3 protein is CASTAPGGPQETQYF. The CDR3 DNA is TGTGCCAGCACCGCCCCCGGCGGACCTCAAGAGACCCAGTACTTC.

The chain joins TRBV5-1 to TRBJ1-6; no clear D. In germline, CDR1 is SGHRS, CDR2 YFSETQ. This CDR3 comprises 16 residues. The V end lost 0 bases, the J end lost 6 bases, and 13 bases lay between the germline ends. The CDR3 is CASSLEGYGVNSPLHF. CDR3 DNA sequence: TGCGCCAGCAGCTTGGAAGGGTATGGGGTTAATTCACCCCTCCACTTT.